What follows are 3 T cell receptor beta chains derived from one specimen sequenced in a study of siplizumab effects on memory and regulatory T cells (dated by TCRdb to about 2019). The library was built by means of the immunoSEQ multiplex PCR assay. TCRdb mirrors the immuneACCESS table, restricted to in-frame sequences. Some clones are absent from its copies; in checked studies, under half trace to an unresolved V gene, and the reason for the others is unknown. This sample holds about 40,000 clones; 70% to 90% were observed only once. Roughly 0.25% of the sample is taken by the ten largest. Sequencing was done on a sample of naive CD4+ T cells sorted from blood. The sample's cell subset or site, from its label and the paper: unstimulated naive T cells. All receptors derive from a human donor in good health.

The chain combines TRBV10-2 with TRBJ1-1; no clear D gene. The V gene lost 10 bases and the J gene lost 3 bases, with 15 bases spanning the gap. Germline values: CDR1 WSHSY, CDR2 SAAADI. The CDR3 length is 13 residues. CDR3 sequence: CAIAAELDTEAFF. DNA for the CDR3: TGCGCCATCGCGGCAGAACTCGACACTGAAGCTTTCTTT.

CDR3 sequence: CASRENRANFYEQYF. CDR3 in DNA: TGTGCCAGCCGCGAGAACCGGGCCAACTTCTACGAGCAGTACTTC. The chain joins TRBV6-6 to TRBJ2-7; D is unresolved. Looked up from germline, CDR1 is MNHNY and CDR2 is SVGAGI (reference sequence). Trimming cost V 8 bases and J 3 bases, with 20 bases left between them. This CDR3 comprises 15 residues.

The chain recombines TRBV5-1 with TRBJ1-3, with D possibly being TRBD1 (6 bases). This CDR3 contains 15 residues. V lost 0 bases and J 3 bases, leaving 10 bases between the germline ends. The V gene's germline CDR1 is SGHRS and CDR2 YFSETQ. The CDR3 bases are TGCGCCAGCAGCTTGGCGGGCAGGGGTGGAAACACCATATATTTT. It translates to CASSLAGRGGNTIYF. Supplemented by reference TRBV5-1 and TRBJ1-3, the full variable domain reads KAGVTQTPRYLIKTRGQQVTLSCSPISGHRSVSWYQQTPGQGLQFLFEYFSETQRNKGNFPGRFSGRQFSNSRSEMNVSTLELGDSALYLCASSLAGRGGNTIYFGEGSWLTVV.